One sample yielded the 5 T cell receptor beta chains listed below, sequenced in a study of cytomegalovirus exposure and HLA in healthy donors. Method: immunoSEQ multiplex PCR; TCRdb's copy keeps in-frame clones and lacks some. The sample holds more than 95,000 clones; more than 70% are singletons and the top ten take around 5.1%. Sequenced sample: PBMCs. The source of these receptors is a young man in good health and CMV-seronegative.

CDR3 loop: CAWVIQGVGSYEQYF. CDR3 in DNA: TGTGCCTGGGTAATACAGGGTGTGGGCTCCTACGAGCAGTACTTC. The rearrangement joins TRBV30 to TRBJ2-7; TRBD1 might be the D (6 bases). Germline-derived CDR1 and CDR2 are GTSNPN and SVGIG (reference sequence). The CDR3 loop spans 15 amino acids. The ends were cut back, 5 bases at V and 0 bases at J, with 17 bases in the middle.

The chain has TRBV6-5 and TRBJ2-3; possible D gene TRBD2, 5 bases. This CDR3 is 14 amino acids long. V dropped 2 bases and J dropped 2 bases, with 8 bases sitting between them. From germline, CDR1 is MNHEY and CDR2 SVGAGI. The CDR3 is CASSYPGNTDTQYF. The CDR3 DNA reads TGTGCCAGCAGTTACCCCGGGAACACAGATACGCAGTATTTT.

The chain has TRBV18 and TRBJ1-4, with D unresolved. The CDR3 has 13 amino acids. Trimming shortened V by 3 bases and J by 7 bases, and 9 bases separated the two germline ends. In germline, CDR1 is KGHSH, CDR2 LQKENI. The CDR3 bases are TGTGCCAGCTCACCTGTGGGAGGTGAAAAACTGTTTTTT. Its protein is CASSPVGGEKLFF. The variable domain in full, with the rest retrieved from reference TRBV18 and TRBJ1-4, is NAGVMQNPRHLVRRRGQEARLRCSPMKGHSHVYWYRQLPEEGLKFMVYLQKENIIDESGMPKERFSAEFPKEGPSILRIQQVVRGDSAAYFCASSPVGGEKLFFGSGTQLSVL.

A single count supports this clone. The chain has TRBV2 and TRBJ2-4; TRBD2 matches at 9 bases. CDR1 SNHLY and CDR2 FYNNEI come from the germline V gene. The V and J ends lost 2 bases and 2 bases, in that order; junction bases with no gene match: 7. CDR3 length: 17 amino acids. The CDR3 here is CASSESGGPATKNIQYF. Here the CDR3 DNA reads TGTGCCAGCAGTGAAAGCGGGGGGCCCGCTACCAAAAACATTCAGTACTTC. The entire variable domain, with the rest obtained from reference TRBV2 and TRBJ2-4, is as follows: EPEVTQTPSHQVTQMGQEVILRCVPISNHLYFYWYRQILGQKVEFLVSFYNNEISEKSEIFDDQFSVERPDGSNFTLKIRSTKLEDSAMYFCASSESGGPATKNIQYFGAGTRLSVL.

The genes are TRBV25-1 and TRBJ2-3; 8 positions agree with TRBD2. Germline lookup yields CDR1 MGHDK and CDR2 SYGVNS. Trimming at V came to 3 bases and at J to 4 bases, leaving 9 bases not matched to a gene. The CDR3 spans 16 residues. The CDR3: CASSDLSGGRADTQYF. The CDR3 coding sequence is TGTGCCAGCAGTGACCTAAGCGGGGGCCGGGCAGATACGCAGTATTTT.